These 20 T cell receptor beta chains were all obtained from the same sample, sequenced in a study of T cell responses to AZD1222 COVID-19 vaccine. Sequenced by immunoSEQ multiplex PCR; TCRdb stores in-frame clones only, minus some. The table records around 90,000 clones, approximately 86% of them present only once. The specimen was peripheral blood, collected on day 0 of AZD1222 vaccination. Receptors were obtained from an adult in good health.

This chain links TRBV15 with TRBJ1-1, with D perhaps matching TRBD1 (5 bases). Germline CDR1 reads LNHNV; CDR2 reads YYDKDF (reference sequence). The V end lost 5 bases, the J end lost 2 bases, and 12 bases lay between the germline ends. CDR3 size: 14 residues. CDR3 residues: CATSLRTTNTEAFF. The CDR3 DNA sequence: TGTGCCACCAGCTTGAGGACAACTAACACTGAAGCTTTCTTT.

J is TRBJ2-5 and V is TRBV5-4, with D possibly called TRBD1 or TRBD2 (5 bases each). This CDR3 has 15 residues. V lost 3 bases to trimming and J lost 4 bases, with 16 bases between them. CDR1 SGHNT and CDR2 YYREEE come from the germline V gene (reference sequence). The chain's CDR3 is CASSSHQGVGETQYF. The CDR3 region has the DNA TGTGCCAGCAGCTCCCACCAGGGAGTGGGAGAGACCCAGTACTTC.

V usage is TRBV11-3 and J usage is TRBJ1-1, with 9 bases aligning to TRBD1. Unmatched junction bases numbered 6, after V lost 5 bases and J lost 5 bases. Germline V lookup: CDR1 SGHNT, CDR2 YENEEA. CDR3 size: 14 residues. CDR3 nucleotides: TGTGCCAGCAGCAGACAGGGGGACGGGACTGAAGCTTTCTTT. Amino acids: CASSRQGDGTEAFF. Variable domain in full (rest from reference TRBV11-3 and TRBJ1-1): EAGVVQSPRYKIIEKKQPVAFWCNPISGHNTLYWYLQNLGQGPELLIRYENEEAVDDSQLPKDRFSAERLKGVDSTLKIQPAELGDSAVYLCASSRQGDGTEAFFGQGTRLTVV.

A few counts support this clone. The rearrangement joins TRBV27 to TRBJ2-5; 10 positions agree with TRBD2. The CDR3 spans 15 residues. The germline CDR1 and CDR2 sequences are MNHEY and SMNVEV (reference sequence). After removal of 5 bases from V and 4 bases from J, the junction contained 7 bases not matched to a gene. CDR3 in DNA: TGTGCCAGCAGTCCGCTAGCGGGAGTGGGAGAGACCCAGTACTTC. Its translation is CASSPLAGVGETQYF.

This chain connects TRBV6-1 to TRBJ2-7; perhaps TRBD1 as D (5 bases). CDR1 MNHNS and CDR2 SASEGT come from the germline V gene. Trimming removed 2 bases from V and 2 bases from J, with 13 bases in between. This CDR3 contains 15 residues. This chain's CDR3 is CASSEQQRGPYEQYF. CDR3 in DNA: TGTGCCAGCAGTGAACAGCAAAGGGGTCCCTACGAGCAGTACTTC.

The chain recombines TRBV6-4 with TRBJ2-1; 8 positions match TRBD2. CDR3 size: 14 residues. The junction had 9 bases not matched to a gene; V was cut back by 4 bases and J by 10 bases. Germline V gene data show CDR1 as MRHNA and CDR2 as SNTAGT. The CDR3 bases are TGTGCCAGCAGTGTGGCGGGAGGCAGCGGGGAGCAGTTCTTC. Amino acids: CASSVAGGSGEQFF.

This clone showed up just a few times. The chain links TRBV27 to TRBJ2-7, with 8 bases fitting TRBD2. CDR3 length: 15 residues. V dropped 4 bases and J dropped 5; count of bases not matched to a gene: 10. Germline V CDR1 and CDR2: MNHEY, SMNVEV (reference sequence). CDR3 amino acids: CASSSVASGSNEQYF. CDR3 coding DNA: TGTGCCAGCAGTTCCGTGGCTAGCGGGTCCAACGAGCAGTACTTC.

The chain couples TRBV5-4 to TRBJ2-2; 9 bases map to TRBD1. Germline V gene data show CDR1 as SGHNT and CDR2 as YYREEE (reference sequence). The CDR3 has 16 amino acids. V lost 0 bases and J lost 11; bases outside the gene matches: 11. CDR3 in amino acids: CASSLGQGVSDGELFF. The DNA for the CDR3 is TGTGCCAGCAGCTTGGGACAGGGGGTTTCGGACGGAGAGCTGTTTTTT.

About this clone: The junction departs from the called germline gene at one end, perhaps through a read error. This same CDR3 is encoded by further DNA sequences in the sample. The genes are TRBV4-1 and TRBJ1-2; the D gene is possibly TRBD1 (5 bases). The CDR3 covers 13 residues. Germline lookup yields CDR1 MGHRA and CDR2 YSYEKL. The CDR3: CASSQGQKGGYTF. The CDR3 nucleotides read TGCGCCAGCAGCCAAGGACAGAAGGGCGGCTACACCTTT.

This clone was counted once. The CDR3 coding sequence is TGTGCCACCAGTGGGGTCATCTCTGGAAACACCATATATTTT. It specifies CATSGVISGNTIYF. V and J are TRBV24-1 and TRBJ1-3; D remains ambiguous. The CDR3 has 14 amino acids. Germline lookup yields CDR1 KGHDR and CDR2 SFDVKD. V lost 5 bases, J lost 0 bases, and 7 bases lay in between.

This chain connects TRBV11-3 to TRBJ1-6; 8 nucleotides match TRBD1. The trim removed 4 bases at V and 10 bases at J, leaving 6 bases unmatched. This CDR3 is built from 14 residues. Per the germline V gene, CDR1 is SGHNT and CDR2 is YENEEA. The CDR3 nucleotides read TGTGCCAGCAGCTCAGGACAGGGCGGATCACCCCTCCACTTT. This sequence encodes CASSSGQGGSPLHF.

The chain employs TRBV7-8 and TRBJ1-5; tentatively, D is TRBD1 (5 bases). There are 13 residues in the CDR3. CDR1 SGHVS and CDR2 FQNEAQ come from the germline V gene. Trimming took off 6 bases at V and 2 bases at J, with 8 bases between the two ends. The CDR3 region is CASSLQGNQPQHF. The CDR3 nucleotides read TGTGCCAGCAGTCTACAGGGCAATCAGCCCCAGCATTTT.

The V and J genes are TRBV14 and TRBJ2-2; D not certain. The ends were cut back, 6 bases at V and 1 base at J, with 0 bases in the middle. CDR3 length: 11 amino acids. Looked up from germline, CDR1 is SGHDN and CDR2 is FVKESK. The CDR3 region is CASRNTGELFF. The CDR3 coding sequence is TGTGCCAGCAGGAACACCGGGGAGCTGTTTTTT.

This chain joins TRBV7-3 and TRBJ1-1; TRBD1 is a possible D gene (5 bases). Germline V gives CDR1 SGHTA, CDR2 FQGTGA. This CDR3 is 13 amino acids long. Trimming took off 5 bases at V and 1 base at J, with 8 bases between the two ends. The CDR3 is CASSADRNTEAFF. In DNA, the CDR3 is TGTGCCAGCAGCGCTGACAGGAACACTGAAGCTTTCTTT.

The V gene is TRBV18, the J gene TRBJ2-7; 12 bases line up with TRBD2. CDR1 KGHSH and CDR2 LQKENI come from the germline V gene. V lost 6 bases to trimming and J lost 0 bases; unmatched junction nucleotides: 18. The CDR3 runs to 20 residues. Here the CDR3 DNA reads TGTGCCAGCTCCCCCGGGACTAGCGGGCCTGGGGACTTAGACTCCTACGAGCAGTACTTC. Residues: CASSPGTSGPGDLDSYEQYF.

The rearrangement links TRBV7-3 to TRBJ2-7; a possible D gene is TRBD1 (5 bases). CDR3 size: 15 residues. V lost 4 bases, J lost 1 base, and 14 bases lay in between. Per germline, CDR1 SGHTA and CDR2 FQGTGA. The CDR3 DNA reads as TGTGCCAGCAGCTACCTGGCAGGGTCATCCTACGAGCAGTACTTC. It encodes CASSYLAGSSYEQYF.

The table lists this clone with a count of one. The chain recombines TRBV2 with TRBJ2-1; TRBD1 aligns across 7 bases. The germline V gene has CDR1 SNHLY and CDR2 FYNNEI. V trimming: 5 bases; J trimming: 6 bases; junction bases outside the gene matches: 13. This CDR3 is built from 16 residues. The CDR3 DNA sequence: TGTGCCAGCAGTTTTCCCGGGACAGCAAGGGGCAATGAGCAGTTCTTC. As protein: CASSFPGTARGNEQFF.

This clone was seen just once. The V and J genes are TRBV6-2 or TRBV6-3 and TRBJ2-7; tentatively, D is TRBD1 (5 bases). V lost 2 bases and J 6 bases, leaving 14 bases between the germline ends. The germline V gene encodes CDR1 MNHEY and CDR2 SVGEGT. The CDR3 extends over 14 amino acids. CDR3 residues: CASSYGEGVGEQYF. DNA for the CDR3: TGTGCCAGCAGTTACGGAGAAGGGGTGGGCGAGCAGTACTTC.

The gene calls are TRBV6-5 and TRBJ1-4, with TRBD1 as a possible D gene (5 bases). The germline V gene has CDR1 MNHEY and CDR2 SVGAGI. The CDR3 loop spans 14 amino acids. Trimming cost V 0 bases and J 7 bases, with 9 bases left between them. CDR3 in amino acids: CASSYSRGIEKLFF. The CDR3 DNA sequence: TGTGCCAGCAGTTACTCGAGGGGCATTGAAAAACTGTTTTTT.

V gene TRBV27 combines with J gene TRBJ2-7; no clear D. This CDR3 has 13 residues. The V gene's germline CDR1 is MNHEY and CDR2 SMNVEV (reference sequence). V was pared by 3 bases and J by 6 bases, with 12 bases between. CDR3 nucleotide sequence: TGTGCCAGCAGTTTTGGCCCCCGCGGCGAGCAGTACTTC. As protein: CASSFGPRGEQYF.